These T cell receptor beta chains were read from a single sample in a study of a mutant IDH1 vaccine in newly diagnosed glioma. No antigens are known for them. TCRdb's table, derived via immunoSEQ multiplex PCR, lists solely in-frame clones and lacks some. The table lists about 51,000 clones, around 80% of them singletons, with about 5.2% in the top ten. The starting material was PBMCs, obtained from a glioma patient whose treatment included an IDH1 peptide vaccine. Receptors were obtained from a man aged 50 or older with glioma. The CDR3 runs from the conserved cysteine through the conserved F or W. Fields, in order: D gene, V gene, CDR3 length, J gene, clone size, CDR3 DNA, CDR3 protein. The D gene is left open where the match is weak. Clone size is given for some rows only: seen once, a few or many times, or a class if the clone is expanded.

>-|TRBV5-1|13|TRBJ2-1|-
TGCGCCAGCAGGGCGGACTCCTACAATGAGCAGTTCTTC
CASRADSYNEQFF
>-|TRBV6-4|15|TRBJ1-2|-
TGTGCCAGCAGACGGGCAGGCAATTCTAACTATGGCTACACCTTC
CASRRAGNSNYGYTF
>-|TRBV7-9|12|TRBJ1-2|-
TGTGCCAGCAGCCTTGCGGGGGATGGCTACACCTTC
CASSLAGDGYTF
>-|TRBV19|11|TRBJ1-2|few
TGTGCCAGTAGTGCAAACTATGGCTACACCTTC
CASSANYGYTF
>-|TRBV25-1|16|TRBJ2-7|-
TGTGCCAGCAGTCGGACGGCCCCAGCTCTCACCAACGAGCAGTACTTC
CASSRTAPALTNEQYF
>-|TRBV11-3|13|TRBJ2-3|few
TGTGCCAGCAGCTCCGGACAAGTGGATACGCAGTATTTT
CASSSGQVDTQYF
>TRBD1|TRBV7-8|17|TRBJ1-1|-
TGTGCCAGCAGCTTTCGACAGGGGACGCTACCGAACACTGAAGCTTTCTTT
CASSFRQGTLPNTEAFF
>-|TRBV30|15|TRBJ1-4|-
TGTGCCTGGAGTGTAAAACAGGTCAATAATGAAAAACTGTTTTTT
CAWSVKQVNNEKLFF
>-|TRBV9|17|TRBJ1-3|-
TGTGCCAGCAGCCCCCGGGGCAGTCAAAGCTCTGGAAACACCATATATTTT
CASSPRGSQSSGNTIYF
>TRBD2|TRBV5-6|18|TRBJ2-5|once
TGTGCCAGCAGCGTGGGACTAGCGGGGGGGCCGAGTAGAAAGACCCAGTACTTC
CASSVGLAGGPSRKTQYF
>-|TRBV10-3|14|TRBJ1-1|few
TGTGCCATCAGTGGACAGAGCATGAACACTGAAGCTTTCTTT
CAISGQSMNTEAFF
>-|TRBV10-3|12|TRBJ1-2|-
TGTGCCACCAAGACGGATAACTATGGCTACACCTTC
CATKTDNYGYTF
>-|TRBV6-5|15|TRBJ1-5|-
TGTGCCAGCAGCTTGGGGGGGAACAGCAATCAGCCCCAGCATTTT
CASSLGGNSNQPQHF
>-|TRBV27|13|TRBJ2-7|-
TGTGCCAGCAGTATCCAACTTCAGGGCGAGCAGTACTTC
CASSIQLQGEQYF
>-|TRBV6-5|15|TRBJ1-3|-
TGTGCCAGCAGTTACCGGACTGACTCTGGAAACACCATATATTTT
CASSYRTDSGNTIYF
>-|TRBV29-1|14|TRBJ1-3|-
TGCAGCGTTGAAGTGGCAAACTCTGGAAACACCATATATTTT
CSVEVANSGNTIYF
>-|TRBV19|13|TRBJ1-1|-
TGTGCCAGCTCCGGGCCGAAAGGATCTGAAGCTTTCTTT
CASSGPKGSEAFF
>TRBD2|TRBV14|15|TRBJ2-1|few
TGTGCCAGCAGCCAGAGCGGGACTAGCGACAATGAGCAGTTCTTC
CASSQSGTSDNEQFF
>TRBD2|TRBV10-1|16|TRBJ2-7|-
TGCGCCAGCGACCCAGGGACTAGCGGGGGCTCCTACGAGCAGTACTTC
CASDPGTSGGSYEQYF
>TRBD1|TRBV6-6|14|TRBJ2-7|-
TGTGCCAGCAGTTTTTTGGACAGGGTAACCGAGCAGTACTTC
CASSFLDRVTEQYF
>TRBD2|TRBV10-3|16|TRBJ2-1|-
TGTGCCATCAGTGACCCGGGACTAGCGGCCTACAATGAGCAGTTCTTC
CAISDPGLAAYNEQFF
>TRBD1|TRBV5-4|14|TRBJ2-7|few
TGTGCCAGCAGTCGGGACAGGGACTCCTACGAGCAGTACTTC
CASSRDRDSYEQYF
>-|TRBV5-1|15|TRBJ1-4|-
TGCGCCAGCAGCGGCTACGGAGCAACTAATGAAAAACTGTTTTTT
CASSGYGATNEKLFF
>-|TRBV2|13|TRBJ1-2|few
TGTGCCAGCAACACAGGGAGGTTGAAGGGCTACACCTTC
CASNTGRLKGYTF
>-|TRBV7-2|15|TRBJ1-5|once
TGTGCCAGCAGCTTATTGGGATATAGCAATCAGCCCCAGCATTTT
CASSLLGYSNQPQHF
>-|TRBV18|17|TRBJ2-6|-
TGTGCCAGCTCACCAGATGGGGGATCAGCTGGGGCCAACGTCCTGACTTTC
CASSPDGGSAGANVLTF
>-|TRBV4-2|13|TRBJ1-1|-
TGTGCCAGCAGCCAAGATAAAAGGAACCAAGCTTTCTTT
CASSQDKRNQAFF
>TRBD1|TRBV28|15|TRBJ2-7|few
TGTGCCAGCAGTTTATTCCGCAGGGGGCTCGACGAGCAGTACTTC
CASSLFRRGLDEQYF
>-|TRBV6-1|15|TRBJ2-3|-
TGTGCCAGCAGGTACAATCGTGGGAGCACAGATACGCAGTATTTT
CASRYNRGSTDTQYF